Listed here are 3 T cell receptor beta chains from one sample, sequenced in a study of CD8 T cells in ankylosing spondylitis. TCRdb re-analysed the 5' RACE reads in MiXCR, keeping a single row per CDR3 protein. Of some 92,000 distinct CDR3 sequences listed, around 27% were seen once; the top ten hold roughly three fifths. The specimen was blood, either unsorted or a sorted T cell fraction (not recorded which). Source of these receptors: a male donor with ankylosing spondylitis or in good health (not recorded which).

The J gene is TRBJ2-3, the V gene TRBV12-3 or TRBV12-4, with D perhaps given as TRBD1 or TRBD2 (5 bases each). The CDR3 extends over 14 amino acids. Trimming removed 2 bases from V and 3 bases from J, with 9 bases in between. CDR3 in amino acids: CASSLRGETDTQYF. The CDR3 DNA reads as TGTGCCAGCAGTTTACGAGGGGAGACAGATACGCAGTATTTT.

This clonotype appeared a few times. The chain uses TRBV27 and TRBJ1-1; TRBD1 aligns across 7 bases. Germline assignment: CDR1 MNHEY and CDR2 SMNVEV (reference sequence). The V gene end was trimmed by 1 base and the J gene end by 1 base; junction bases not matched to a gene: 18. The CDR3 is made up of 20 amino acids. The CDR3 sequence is CASSLYREYGTESPNTEAFF. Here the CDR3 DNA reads TGTGCCAGCAGTTTATATAGGGAGTATGGGACAGAGTCCCCGAACACTGAAGCTTTCTTT.

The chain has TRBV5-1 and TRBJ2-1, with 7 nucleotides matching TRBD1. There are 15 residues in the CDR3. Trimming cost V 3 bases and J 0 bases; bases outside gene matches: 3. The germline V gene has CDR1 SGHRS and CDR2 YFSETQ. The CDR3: CASSYRQGSYNEQFF. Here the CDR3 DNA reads TGCGCCAGCAGCTACCGACAGGGCTCCTACAATGAGCAGTTCTTC.